The 27 T cell receptor beta chains reported below all come from one sample, sequenced in a study of a mutant IDH1 vaccine in newly diagnosed glioma. Profiled with immunoSEQ multiplex PCR; TCRdb holds only in-frame clones, not every one. Among about 66,000 clones listed, 65% to 75% were seen once. No cognate antigen is known for these TCRs. This sample's time point: week 35, safety follow-up. Vaccination used 300 ug of mutant IDH1 20-mer peptide per dose, with topical imiquimod. Here the sequenced sample was PBMCs, taken from a glioma patient whose treatment included an IDH1 peptide vaccine. Receptors originate from a man aged 50-60 years with glioma.

The rearrangement joins TRBV9 to TRBJ2-7; 8 positions agree with TRBD1. The V segment lost 0 bases and the J segment 5 bases; nucleotides outside the gene matches: 4. Germline V lookup: CDR1 SGDLS, CDR2 YYNGEE. The CDR3 is made up of 14 amino acids. Here the CDR3 reads CASSVVAGGDEQYF. CDR3 nucleotides: TGTGCCAGCAGCGTAGTGGCAGGGGGCGACGAGCAGTACTTC.

This chain connects TRBV9 to TRBJ1-4; D might be TRBD1 (6 bases). The CDR3 covers 15 residues. Germline V gene sequence: CDR1 SGDLS, CDR2 YYNGEE. V lost 6 bases and J lost 8, with 20 bases in between. The CDR3 DNA sequence: TGTGCCAGCACCCGAGGGGGAGGGCCCGGGGAAAAACTGTTTTTT. This translates into CASTRGGGPGEKLFF.

This sequence joins TRBV10-2 and TRBJ2-7; 8 bases fit TRBD1. J lost 5 bases, V lost 5 bases, and 8 bases had no gene match. Per the germline V gene, CDR1 is WSHSY and CDR2 is SAAADI. CDR3 length equals 14 residues. CDR3 residues: CASSTQGAGNEQYF. DNA of the CDR3: TGCGCCAGCAGTACGCAGGGGGCGGGCAACGAGCAGTACTTC.

This sequence joins TRBV27 and TRBJ2-1; D might be TRBD1 (6 bases). Germline CDR1 and CDR2: MNHEY and SMNVEV (reference sequence). V gave up 4 bases and J gave up 10 bases, with 17 bases separating them. The CDR3 runs 14 residues. The CDR3 sequence: CASSSRTVSGEQFF. CDR3 in DNA: TGTGCCAGCAGTTCCCGGACAGTCTCAGGCGAGCAGTTCTTC.

The table lists this clone with a few counts. This chain's CDR3 is CASSVASSSTDTQYF. CDR3 nucleotides: TGTGCCAGCAGCGTAGCGAGTAGCAGCACAGATACGCAGTATTTT. V usage is TRBV9 and J usage is TRBJ2-3; D is ambiguous. Germline CDR1 and CDR2: SGDLS and YYNGEE. The CDR3 is 15 amino acids. Trimming stripped 0 bases from V and 0 bases from J, with 8 bases between.

The chain links TRBV28 to TRBJ1-5; 7 bases agree with TRBD1. Unmatched junction bases numbered 17, after V lost 6 bases and J lost 9 bases. The CDR3 is made up of 16 amino acids. CDR1 and CDR2 (germline): MDHEN, SYDVKM. The CDR3 sequence: CASSDPGQLTIRPQHF. In DNA form, the CDR3 reads TGTGCCAGCAGCGACCCGGGACAGCTAACAATCAGGCCCCAGCATTTT.

V gene TRBV2 combines with J gene TRBJ2-7; D may be TRBD2 (5 bases). CDR1 SNHLY and CDR2 FYNNEI come from the germline V gene. The CDR3 is 13 residues long. V lost 6 bases to trimming and J lost 2 bases, with 11 bases between them. CDR3 coding DNA: TGTGCCAGCAGGGCGACGGGAACCTACGAGCAGTACTTC. It specifies CASRATGTYEQYF.

The CDR3 DNA reads as TGCGCCAGCAGTGATCCAACGGGGTTAAATAGCACAGATACGCAGTATTTT. Translation gives CASSDPTGLNSTDTQYF. The V and J genes are TRBV10-2 and TRBJ2-3; weak D call: TRBD2 (5 bases). Germline CDR1 reads WSHSY; CDR2 reads SAAADI. The length of the CDR3 is 17 residues. Trimming shortened V by 3 bases and J by 0 bases, and 16 bases separated the two germline ends.

A few counts support this clone. CDR3 bases: TGTGCCAGCAGCCGGACTAGCAGGAACACCGGGGAGCTGTTTTTT. Translated: CASSRTSRNTGELFF. V and J are TRBV7-8 and TRBJ2-2; 8 nucleotides align to TRBD2. CDR1 is SGHVS, CDR2 FQNEAQ, per germline. The junction had 3 bases not matched to a gene; V was cut back by 5 bases and J by 1 base. The CDR3 consists of 15 residues.

This clone was recorded once. The chain is built from TRBV7-2 and TRBJ2-5; 8 bases fit TRBD1. This CDR3 has 15 residues. Germline values: CDR1 SGHTA, CDR2 FQGNSA. J gave up 4 bases and V 5 bases, and 9 bases lay outside the gene matches. CDR3 protein: CASSRRTGMGETQYF. The CDR3 nucleotides read TGTGCCAGCAGCCGTAGGACAGGGATGGGAGAGACCCAGTACTTC.

This chain uses TRBV4-1 with TRBJ2-7, with no clear D. The V end was cut by 5 bases, the J end by 3 bases, with 14 bases between. Germline lookup yields CDR1 MGHRA and CDR2 YSYEKL. CDR3 length: 14 amino acids. The CDR3 DNA sequence: TGCGCCAGCAGCTTTTCGAAAGACGGCTACGAGCAGTACTTC. Encoded protein: CASSFSKDGYEQYF.

The CDR3 DNA follows: TGTGCCAGTAGTCTTCAGGGGCAAAGTCAGCCCCAGCATTTT. The encoded protein is CASSLQGQSQPQHF. J is TRBJ1-5 and V is TRBV19, with D perhaps TRBD1 (6 bases). Looked up from germline, CDR1 is LNHDA and CDR2 is SQIVND (reference sequence). V lost 5 bases to trimming and J lost 6 bases, with 14 bases between them. The CDR3 covers 14 residues.

This chain joins TRBV10-3 and TRBJ2-2, with 9 bases identical to TRBD2. The CDR3 has 16 amino acids. CDR1 is ENHRY and CDR2 is SYGVKD in the germline V gene. J lost 6 bases, V lost 0 bases, and 5 bases had no gene match. This chain's CDR3 is CAISESRRGGPGELFF. The DNA of the CDR3 is TGTGCCATCAGTGAGTCGAGGCGGGGGGGCCCCGGGGAGCTGTTTTTT.

V usage is TRBV6-6 and J usage is TRBJ1-3; D remains unclear. Germline V gene data show CDR1 as MNHNY and CDR2 as SVGAGI (reference sequence). V was pared by 2 bases and J by 4 bases, with 15 bases between. This CDR3 spans 16 amino acids. The CDR3 coding sequence is TGTGCCAGCAGTTACCCGCAGTCAGGTGGCGGAAACACCATATATTTT. It translates to CASSYPQSGGGNTIYF.

The genes are TRBV12-5 and TRBJ2-7; D ambiguous. The CDR3 consists of 12 residues. CDR1 LGHNT and CDR2 FRNRAP come from the germline V gene. V lost 1 base and J lost 7, with 8 bases in between. CDR3 DNA: TGTGCTAGTGGTTTGGGAACGCGAGAGCAGTACTTC. Amino acid sequence: CASGLGTREQYF.

This chain connects TRBV4-3 to TRBJ2-1; 9 bases are a match to TRBD1. There are 14 residues in the CDR3. Germline values: CDR1 LGHNA, CDR2 YSLEER. V lost 8 bases and J lost 4; bases outside the gene matches: 6. The chain's CDR3 is CASARDRAYNEQFF. CDR3 DNA sequence: TGCGCCAGCGCCCGGGACAGGGCGTACAATGAGCAGTTCTTC.

V gene TRBV6-4 combines with J gene TRBJ1-2; 7 bases match TRBD1. This CDR3 has 14 residues. V lost 3 bases to trimming and J lost 6 bases; unmatched junction nucleotides: 7. Germline V gene lookup returns CDR1 MRHNA and CDR2 SNTAGT. The CDR3 sequence is CASSESTGTDGYTF. Written as DNA, the CDR3 is TGTGCCAGCAGTGAATCAACCGGGACAGATGGCTACACCTTC.

This clone was seen only a few times. The chain recombines TRBV7-9 with TRBJ2-1; D is undetermined. Germline values: CDR1 SEHNR, CDR2 FQNEAQ (reference sequence). V lost 6 bases, J lost 10 bases, and 7 bases lay in between. This CDR3 spans 10 amino acids. The CDR3 DNA reads TGTGCCAGCAGGCCCCACGAGCAGTTCTTC. Protein: CASRPHEQFF.

V usage is TRBV4-1 and J usage is TRBJ2-1; 7 bases map to TRBD2. The CDR3 contains 18 residues. The J segment lost 2 bases and the V segment lost 0 bases, leaving 10 bases of the junction unmatched. Germline V lookup: CDR1 MGHRA, CDR2 YSYEKL. Here the CDR3 reads CASSQEGRMGRAYNEQFF. CDR3 nucleotides: TGCGCCAGCAGCCAAGAAGGCCGGATGGGGAGGGCCTACAATGAGCAGTTCTTC.

V usage is TRBV6-5 and J usage is TRBJ2-7; D gene uncertain. V lost 6 bases, J lost 6 bases, and 15 bases lay in between. The CDR3 length is 13 residues. Germline V lookup: CDR1 MNHEY, CDR2 SVGAGI. CDR3 coding DNA: TGTGCCAGCAGCCAATCGCCTAGGCTCGAGCAGTACTTC. Amino acids: CASSQSPRLEQYF.

Only one count was recorded for this clone. The genes are TRBV18 and TRBJ2-3; possible D gene TRBD2, 5 bases. Trimming took off 6 bases at V and 4 bases at J, with 11 bases between the two ends. CDR3 length equals 13 residues. Germline V gives CDR1 KGHSH, CDR2 LQKENI. The CDR3 reads CASSSRGSDTQYF. The CDR3 DNA is TGTGCCAGCTCCTCACGAGGGTCAGATACGCAGTATTTT.

The chain couples TRBV30 to TRBJ2-7, with 10 bases matching TRBD1. The ends lost 4 bases at V and 4 bases at J; junction bases unmatched: 7. This CDR3 spans 14 amino acids. Germline CDR1 reads GTSNPN; CDR2 reads SVGIG (reference sequence). Here the CDR3 reads CAWMGTGAHYEQYF. In nucleotides, the CDR3 is TGTGCCTGGATGGGGACAGGGGCTCATTACGAGCAGTACTTC.

The chain carries TRBV9 and TRBJ2-5; TRBD1 agrees at 10 bases. The V gene's germline CDR1 is SGDLS and CDR2 YYNGEE. The CDR3 has 14 amino acids. The V and J ends lost 4 bases and 4 bases, in that order; junction bases with no gene match: 4. The CDR3 protein is CASSPRTGGETQYF. The DNA for the CDR3 is TGTGCCAGCAGCCCAAGGACAGGGGGAGAGACCCAGTACTTC.

This chain uses TRBV15 with TRBJ1-2; weak D call: TRBD1 (5 bases). This CDR3 contains 14 residues. The germline V gene encodes CDR1 LNHNV and CDR2 YYDKDF (reference sequence). The V gene lost 1 base and the J gene lost 2 bases, with 8 bases spanning the gap. The CDR3 DNA sequence: TGTGCCACCAGCAGAGTAGGGGAGAACTATGGCTACACCTTC. Translation gives CATSRVGENYGYTF.

The chain uses TRBV5-6 and TRBJ1-2; D is unclear. This CDR3 contains 12 residues. Germline V gene data show CDR1 as SGHDT and CDR2 as YYEEEE. V was cut by 3 bases and J by 5 bases, with 8 bases left in between. CDR3 region: CASSSSQYGYTF. The CDR3 DNA reads as TGTGCCAGCAGCTCCTCCCAATATGGCTACACCTTC.

This clone was observed once. The genes are TRBV13 and TRBJ2-7; 7 bases are a match to TRBD2. The CDR3 is 15 amino acids. CDR1 and CDR2 from the germline V gene are PRHDT and FYEKMQ (reference sequence). J gave up 3 bases and V 3 bases, and 8 bases lay outside the gene matches. As DNA, the CDR3 is TGTGCCAGCAGCTTTCCTTCGGGGGGATTCTACGAGCAGTACTTC. Encoded protein: CASSFPSGGFYEQYF.

Remarks on this clone: The same CDR3 also results from other DNA sequences found in this sample. This chain connects TRBV18 to TRBJ2-3, with 11 nucleotides matching TRBD1. Germline V lookup: CDR1 KGHSH, CDR2 LQKENI. Trimming took 2 bases from V and 4 from J; bases not matched to a gene: 2. The CDR3 runs 15 residues. In DNA, the CDR3 is TGTGCCAGCTCACCATGGACAGGGGGCGCAGATACGCAGTATTTT. Translation gives CASSPWTGGADTQYF. The whole variable domain, filled in from reference TRBV18 and TRBJ2-3, reads NAGVMQNPRHLVRRRGQEARLRCSPMKGHSHVYWYRQLPEEGLKFMVYLQKENIIDESGMPKERFSAEFPKEGPSILRIQQVVRGDSAAYFCASSPWTGGADTQYFGPGTRLTVL.